This TCR beta chain was obtained from a study of control samples from healthy donors and cancer patients. Method: immunoSEQ multiplex PCR; TCRdb's copy keeps in-frame clones and lacks some. The table lists 90,000 to 100,000 clones, about 80% of them singletons. The length of the CDR3 is 13 residues. Germline V gene sequence: CDR1 SGHVS, CDR2 FQNEAQ. V shed 3 bases and J shed 5 bases, with 10 bases lying between them. The sample comprised blood. The sequence was collected from a woman in her 30s in good health. The chain combines TRBV7-8 with TRBJ1-1; a weak D match, TRBD1 (6 bases). DNA of the CDR3: TGTGCCAGCAGCTTGGACAGAGCGACTGAAGCTTTCTTT. The encoded protein is CASSLDRATEAFF.